Listed below are T cell receptor beta chains from one sample, sequenced in a study of shared clonotypes between healthy human individuals. This table comes from immunoSEQ multiplex PCR, and its TCRdb copy is limited to in-frame clones, with some not included. The sample lists roughly 2.5 million clones, around nine tenths occurring once. Material for sequencing was naive CD4+ T cells sorted from blood. Receptors originate from a man between 18 and 35 years old in good health. The CDR3 runs from the conserved cysteine through the conserved F or W. The D gene is left open where the match is weak. The listing skips clone size in some rows; elsewhere it reads once, few, many or a size class.

clone_size: NA; d_call: NA; v_call: TRBV18; j_call: TRBJ2-7; cdr3_aa: CASSLSLYEQYF; cdr3_nt: TGTGCCAGCTCACTCTCCTTATACGAGCAGTACTTC
clone_size: NA; d_call: NA; v_call: TRBV19; j_call: TRBJ2-7; cdr3_aa: CASSNIGGPSYEQYF; cdr3_nt: TGTGCCAGTAGCAATATCGGAGGACCGTCTTACGAGCAGTACTTC
clone_size: NA; d_call: TRBD2; v_call: TRBV5-6; j_call: TRBJ2-3; cdr3_aa: CASSSSAGGSSTDTQYF; cdr3_nt: TGTGCCAGCAGCTCCTCGGCGGGGGGTTCGAGCACAGATACGCAGTATTTT
clone_size: NA; d_call: NA; v_call: TRBV29-1; j_call: TRBJ2-3; cdr3_aa: CSVKLAPNPTDTQYF; cdr3_nt: TGCAGCGTTAAGCTAGCGCCTAACCCCACAGATACGCAGTATTTT
clone_size: NA; d_call: NA; v_call: TRBV7-9; j_call: TRBJ2-3; cdr3_aa: CASSLEGGTDTQYF; cdr3_nt: TGTGCCAGCAGCTTAGAAGGGGGGACAGATACGCAGTATTTT
clone_size: NA; d_call: TRBD1; v_call: TRBV10-3; j_call: TRBJ2-1; cdr3_aa: CATGTGLRNEQFF; cdr3_nt: TGTGCCACGGGGACAGGGCTGAGGAATGAGCAGTTCTTC
clone_size: NA; d_call: NA; v_call: TRBV11-1; j_call: TRBJ2-7; cdr3_aa: CASNQVGGTYEQYF; cdr3_nt: TGTGCCAGCAACCAAGTAGGAGGAACCTACGAGCAGTACTTC
clone_size: NA; d_call: NA; v_call: TRBV2; j_call: TRBJ2-5; cdr3_aa: CASSEQVQETQYF; cdr3_nt: TGTGCCAGCAGTGAGCAGGTCCAAGAGACCCAGTACTTC
clone_size: NA; d_call: NA; v_call: TRBV10-1; j_call: TRBJ2-2; cdr3_aa: CASSGSPGELFF; cdr3_nt: TGCGCCAGCAGTGGCTCACCCGGGGAGCTGTTTTTT
clone_size: NA; d_call: NA; v_call: TRBV28; j_call: TRBJ2-7; cdr3_aa: CASSPSGLQDYEQYF; cdr3_nt: TGTGCCAGCAGCCCCTCGGGTTTGCAGGACTACGAGCAGTACTTC
clone_size: NA; d_call: NA; v_call: TRBV5-1; j_call: TRBJ1-1; cdr3_aa: CASSSNRDRGAFF; cdr3_nt: TGCGCCAGCAGCTCCAACAGGGATCGCGGAGCTTTCTTT
clone_size: NA; d_call: TRBD1; v_call: TRBV9; j_call: TRBJ1-3; cdr3_aa: CASSGGQGYSGNTIYF; cdr3_nt: TGTGCCAGCAGCGGGGGACAGGGTTACTCTGGAAACACCATATATTTT
clone_size: NA; d_call: NA; v_call: TRBV5-1; j_call: TRBJ2-1; cdr3_aa: CASSFRGTLGWNEQFF; cdr3_nt: TGCGCCAGCAGCTTTCGGGGAACTTTAGGTTGGAATGAGCAGTTCTTC
clone_size: NA; d_call: NA; v_call: TRBV5-4; j_call: TRBJ1-1; cdr3_aa: CASSLDSMNTEAFF; cdr3_nt: TGTGCCAGCAGCCTCGACAGTATGAACACTGAAGCTTTCTTT
clone_size: NA; d_call: NA; v_call: TRBV19; j_call: TRBJ2-7; cdr3_aa: CASSIRGYLEQYF; cdr3_nt: TGTGCCAGTAGTATCCGGGGGTATTTGGAGCAGTACTTC
clone_size: few; d_call: NA; v_call: TRBV28; j_call: TRBJ1-1; cdr3_aa: CASSSTGSTEAFF; cdr3_nt: TGTGCCAGCAGCTCTACAGGGAGCACTGAAGCTTTCTTT
clone_size: once; d_call: TRBD1; v_call: TRBV5-5; j_call: TRBJ2-6; cdr3_aa: CASSLVVGQGVGANVLTF; cdr3_nt: TGTGCCAGCAGCTTGGTAGTGGGACAGGGTGTCGGGGCCAACGTCCTGACTTTC
clone_size: NA; d_call: NA; v_call: TRBV5-1; j_call: TRBJ2-1; cdr3_aa: CASSPDNNNEQFF; cdr3_nt: TGCGCCAGCAGCCCAGACAATAACAATGAGCAGTTCTTC
clone_size: NA; d_call: NA; v_call: TRBV5-1; j_call: TRBJ2-5; cdr3_aa: CASSVSGDRETQYF; cdr3_nt: TGCGCCAGCAGCGTTTCAGGGGACCGGGAGACCCAGTACTTC
clone_size: NA; d_call: TRBD2; v_call: TRBV7-9; j_call: TRBJ2-1; cdr3_aa: CASSTSGRDNEQFF; cdr3_nt: TGTGCCAGCAGCACCAGCGGGAGAGACAATGAGCAGTTCTTC
clone_size: NA; d_call: NA; v_call: TRBV30; j_call: TRBJ1-1; cdr3_aa: CAWSRQQSTEAFF; cdr3_nt: TGTGCCTGGAGTAGGCAGCAGTCCACTGAAGCTTTCTTT
clone_size: NA; d_call: NA; v_call: TRBV5-4; j_call: TRBJ2-2; cdr3_aa: CASSGTGQGSASGELFF; cdr3_nt: TGTGCCAGCAGCGGAACGGGCCAGGGTAGCGCGTCCGGGGAGCTGTTTTTT
clone_size: NA; d_call: NA; v_call: TRBV13; j_call: TRBJ2-7; cdr3_aa: CASSEGPNTGEQYF; cdr3_nt: TGTGCCAGCAGCGAGGGACCGAACACGGGCGAGCAGTACTTC
clone_size: NA; d_call: NA; v_call: TRBV4-1; j_call: TRBJ2-7; cdr3_aa: CASSQVGEQYF; cdr3_nt: TGCGCCAGCAGCCAAGTGGGCGAGCAGTACTTC
clone_size: NA; d_call: TRBD1; v_call: TRBV7-2; j_call: TRBJ2-5; cdr3_aa: CASSSDRGLTKETQYF; cdr3_nt: TGTGCCAGCAGCTCCGACAGGGGGCTCACCAAAGAGACCCAGTACTTC
clone_size: NA; d_call: NA; v_call: TRBV7-2; j_call: TRBJ1-1; cdr3_aa: CASSWQLNTEAFF; cdr3_nt: TGTGCCAGCAGCTGGCAGTTGAACACTGAAGCTTTCTTT
clone_size: NA; d_call: NA; v_call: TRBV11-3; j_call: TRBJ2-1; cdr3_aa: CASSLDSGPYNEQFF; cdr3_nt: TGTGCCAGCAGCTTAGATTCGGGACCCTACAATGAGCAGTTCTTC
clone_size: NA; d_call: TRBD1; v_call: TRBV29-1; j_call: TRBJ2-3; cdr3_aa: CSVTLGTGGIDTQYF; cdr3_nt: TGCAGCGTTACCTTGGGGACAGGTGGGATAGATACGCAGTATTTT
clone_size: NA; d_call: TRBD2; v_call: TRBV11-3; j_call: TRBJ2-1; cdr3_aa: CASSLRTSGGDEQFF; cdr3_nt: TGTGCCAGCAGCTTAAGAACTAGCGGAGGAGATGAGCAGTTCTTC
clone_size: NA; d_call: TRBD1; v_call: TRBV30; j_call: TRBJ2-7; cdr3_aa: CAWSVGTANYEQYF; cdr3_nt: TGTGCCTGGAGTGTCGGGACAGCGAACTACGAGCAGTACTTC
clone_size: once; d_call: NA; v_call: TRBV14; j_call: TRBJ2-3; cdr3_aa: CASSPRQGSADTQYF; cdr3_nt: TGTGCCAGCAGCCCCCGGCAGGGATCCGCAGATACGCAGTATTTT
clone_size: NA; d_call: NA; v_call: TRBV7-9; j_call: TRBJ1-1; cdr3_aa: CASSSAAAEAFF; cdr3_nt: TGTGCCAGCAGCTCCGCGGCGGCTGAAGCTTTCTTT
clone_size: NA; d_call: NA; v_call: TRBV5-1; j_call: TRBJ2-1; cdr3_aa: CASSLAGTPNEQFF; cdr3_nt: TGCGCCAGCAGCTTGGCTGGGACCCCCAATGAGCAGTTCTTC
clone_size: NA; d_call: NA; v_call: TRBV13; j_call: TRBJ2-3; cdr3_aa: CASSFGRVEGTQYF; cdr3_nt: TGTGCCAGCAGCTTTGGTCGAGTGGAGGGTACGCAGTATTTT
clone_size: NA; d_call: TRBD1; v_call: TRBV5-1; j_call: TRBJ2-1; cdr3_aa: CASSSPDRVGNEQFF; cdr3_nt: TGCGCCAGCAGCTCGCCAGACAGGGTTGGAAATGAGCAGTTCTTC
clone_size: NA; d_call: TRBD2; v_call: TRBV30; j_call: TRBJ2-5; cdr3_aa: CAWSVHLGGQETQYF; cdr3_nt: TGTGCCTGGAGTGTACATCTCGGGGGGCAAGAGACCCAGTACTTC
clone_size: NA; d_call: TRBD2; v_call: TRBV7-9; j_call: TRBJ2-5; cdr3_aa: CASSLGSRGGTETQYF; cdr3_nt: TGTGCCAGCAGCTTGGGTTCGCGGGGGGGCACAGAGACCCAGTACTTC
clone_size: NA; d_call: NA; v_call: TRBV5-1; j_call: TRBJ2-7; cdr3_aa: CASSFDRPVGEQYF; cdr3_nt: TGCGCCAGCAGCTTTGACAGGCCCGTCGGCGAGCAGTACTTC
clone_size: NA; d_call: TRBD2; v_call: TRBV10-3; j_call: TRBJ2-5; cdr3_aa: CAISESEPRKAGLETQYF; cdr3_nt: TGTGCCATCAGTGAGTCGGAACCCCGTAAAGCGGGGTTGGAGACCCAGTACTTC
clone_size: NA; d_call: NA; v_call: TRBV27; j_call: TRBJ2-7; cdr3_aa: CASSLLGGTTYEQYF; cdr3_nt: TGTGCCAGCAGTTTACTGGGCGGGACCACCTACGAGCAGTACTTC
clone_size: NA; d_call: NA; v_call: TRBV18; j_call: TRBJ1-5; cdr3_aa: CASSPLGGPNSGNQPQHF; cdr3_nt: TGTGCCAGCTCACCACTCGGGGGGCCCAACTCTGGCAATCAGCCCCAGCATTTT
clone_size: NA; d_call: TRBD1; v_call: TRBV5-6; j_call: TRBJ2-2; cdr3_aa: CASSPTWTGASGELFF; cdr3_nt: TGTGCCAGCAGCCCAACGTGGACAGGGGCCTCCGGGGAGCTGTTTTTT
clone_size: NA; d_call: NA; v_call: TRBV9; j_call: TRBJ1-6; cdr3_aa: CASSDVDNSPLHF; cdr3_nt: TGTGCCAGCAGCGACGTGGATAATTCACCCCTCCACTTT
clone_size: NA; d_call: TRBD2; v_call: TRBV7-9; j_call: TRBJ2-3; cdr3_aa: CASSLLAGGHTDTQYF; cdr3_nt: TGTGCCAGCAGCTTACTAGCGGGGGGCCACACAGATACGCAGTATTTT
clone_size: NA; d_call: NA; v_call: TRBV18; j_call: TRBJ2-7; cdr3_aa: CASSPPSLAGYEQYF; cdr3_nt: TGTGCCAGCTCACCACCAAGTCTAGCTGGCTACGAGCAGTACTTC
clone_size: NA; d_call: NA; v_call: TRBV30; j_call: TRBJ2-1; cdr3_aa: CAWSVSPRAEQFF; cdr3_nt: TGTGCCTGGAGTGTATCTCCGCGGGCCGAGCAGTTCTTC
clone_size: NA; d_call: NA; v_call: TRBV19; j_call: TRBJ2-5; cdr3_aa: CASSIGGTLQETQYF; cdr3_nt: TGTGCCAGTAGTATCGGAGGGACGTTGCAAGAGACCCAGTACTTC
clone_size: NA; d_call: TRBD1; v_call: TRBV4-1; j_call: TRBJ2-5; cdr3_aa: CASSQTTGGETQYF; cdr3_nt: TGCGCCAGCAGCCAAACGACAGGGGGAGAGACCCAGTACTTC
clone_size: NA; d_call: NA; v_call: TRBV5-4; j_call: TRBJ2-3; cdr3_aa: CASSVGGARTDTQYF; cdr3_nt: TGTGCCAGCAGCGTCGGGGGTGCCCGCACAGATACGCAGTATTTT
clone_size: NA; d_call: TRBD1; v_call: TRBV30; j_call: TRBJ2-7; cdr3_aa: CAWGGQGAYEQYF; cdr3_nt: TGTGCCTGGGGCGGACAGGGGGCTTACGAGCAGTACTTC
clone_size: NA; d_call: TRBD2; v_call: TRBV7-2; j_call: TRBJ2-1; cdr3_aa: CASSTGLAGGNEQFF; cdr3_nt: TGTGCCAGCAGCACGGGACTAGCGGGAGGTAATGAGCAGTTCTTC
clone_size: NA; d_call: TRBD1; v_call: TRBV27; j_call: TRBJ2-5; cdr3_aa: CASSSTGTGRETQYF; cdr3_nt: TGTGCCAGCAGTTCGACCGGGACAGGGCGGGAGACCCAGTACTTC